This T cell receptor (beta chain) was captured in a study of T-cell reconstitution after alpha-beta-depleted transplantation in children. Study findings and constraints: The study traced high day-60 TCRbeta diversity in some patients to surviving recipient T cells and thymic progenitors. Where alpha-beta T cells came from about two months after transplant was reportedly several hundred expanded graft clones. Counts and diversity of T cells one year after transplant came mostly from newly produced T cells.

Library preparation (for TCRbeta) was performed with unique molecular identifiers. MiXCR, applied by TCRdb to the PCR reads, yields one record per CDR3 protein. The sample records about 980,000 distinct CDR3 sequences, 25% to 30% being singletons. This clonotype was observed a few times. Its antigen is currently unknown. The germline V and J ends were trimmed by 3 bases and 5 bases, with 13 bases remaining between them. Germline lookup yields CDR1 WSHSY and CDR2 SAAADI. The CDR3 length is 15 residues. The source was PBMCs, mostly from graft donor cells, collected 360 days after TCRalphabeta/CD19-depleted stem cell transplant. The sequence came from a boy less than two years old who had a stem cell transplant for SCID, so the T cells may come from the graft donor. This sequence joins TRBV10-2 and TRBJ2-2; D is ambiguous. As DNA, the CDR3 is TGCGCCAGCAGTGAAACCCTATCTCTGACCGGGGAGCTGTTTTTT. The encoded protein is CASSETLSLTGELFF.